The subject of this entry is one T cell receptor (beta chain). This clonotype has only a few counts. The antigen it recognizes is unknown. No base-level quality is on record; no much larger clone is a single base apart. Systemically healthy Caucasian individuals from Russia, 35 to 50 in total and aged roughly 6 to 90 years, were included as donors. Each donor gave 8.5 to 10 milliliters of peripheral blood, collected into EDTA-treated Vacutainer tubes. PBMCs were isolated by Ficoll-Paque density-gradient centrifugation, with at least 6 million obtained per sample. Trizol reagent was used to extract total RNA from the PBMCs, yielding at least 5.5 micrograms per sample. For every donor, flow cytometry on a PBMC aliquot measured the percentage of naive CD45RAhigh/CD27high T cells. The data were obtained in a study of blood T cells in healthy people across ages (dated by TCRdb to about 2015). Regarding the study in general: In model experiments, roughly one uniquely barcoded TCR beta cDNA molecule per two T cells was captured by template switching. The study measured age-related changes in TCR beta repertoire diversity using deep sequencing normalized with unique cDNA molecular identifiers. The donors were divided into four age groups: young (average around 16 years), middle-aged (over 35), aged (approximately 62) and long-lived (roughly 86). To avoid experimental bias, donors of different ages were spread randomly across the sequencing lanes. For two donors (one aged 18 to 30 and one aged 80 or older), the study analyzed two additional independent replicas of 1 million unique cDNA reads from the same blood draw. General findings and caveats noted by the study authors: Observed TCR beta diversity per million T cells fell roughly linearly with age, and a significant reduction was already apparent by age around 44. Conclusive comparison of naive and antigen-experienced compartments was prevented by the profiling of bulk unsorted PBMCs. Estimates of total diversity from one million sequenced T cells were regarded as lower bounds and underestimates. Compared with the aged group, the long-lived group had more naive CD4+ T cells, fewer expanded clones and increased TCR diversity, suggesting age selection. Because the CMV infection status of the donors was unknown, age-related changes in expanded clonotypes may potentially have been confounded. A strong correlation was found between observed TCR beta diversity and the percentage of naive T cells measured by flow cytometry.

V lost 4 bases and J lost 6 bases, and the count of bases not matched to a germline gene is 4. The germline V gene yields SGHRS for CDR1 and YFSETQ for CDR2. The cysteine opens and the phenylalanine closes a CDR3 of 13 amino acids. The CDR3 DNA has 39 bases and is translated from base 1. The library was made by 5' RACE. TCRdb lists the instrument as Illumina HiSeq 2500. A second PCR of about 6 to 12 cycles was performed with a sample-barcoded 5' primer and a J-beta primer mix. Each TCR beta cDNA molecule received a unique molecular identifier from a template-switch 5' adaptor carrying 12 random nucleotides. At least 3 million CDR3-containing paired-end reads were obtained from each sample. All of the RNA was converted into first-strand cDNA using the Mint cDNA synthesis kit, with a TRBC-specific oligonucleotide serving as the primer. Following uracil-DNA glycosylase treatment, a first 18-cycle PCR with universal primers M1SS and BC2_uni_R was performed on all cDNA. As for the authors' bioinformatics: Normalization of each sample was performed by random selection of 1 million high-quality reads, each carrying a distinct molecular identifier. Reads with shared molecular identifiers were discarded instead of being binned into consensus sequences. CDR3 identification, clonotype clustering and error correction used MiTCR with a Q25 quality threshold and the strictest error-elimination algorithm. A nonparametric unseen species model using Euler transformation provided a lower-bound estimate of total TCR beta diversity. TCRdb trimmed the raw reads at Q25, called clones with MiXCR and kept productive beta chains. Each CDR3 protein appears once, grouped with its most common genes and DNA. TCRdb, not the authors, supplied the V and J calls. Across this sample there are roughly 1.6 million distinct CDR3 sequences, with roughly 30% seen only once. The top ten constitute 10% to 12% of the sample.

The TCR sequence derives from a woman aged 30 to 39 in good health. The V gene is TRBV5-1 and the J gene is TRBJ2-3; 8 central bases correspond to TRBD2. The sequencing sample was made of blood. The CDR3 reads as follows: CASSQAGVDTQYF. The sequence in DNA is TGCGCCAGCAGCCAAGCGGGAGTGGATACGCAGTATTTT.